These 19 T cell receptor beta chains came from one sample sequenced in a study of cytomegalovirus exposure and HLA in healthy donors. It was with 60 Vbeta and 13 Jbeta primers that the PCR ran. Assay: immunoSEQ multiplex PCR; the TCRdb copy retains only in-frame clones and omits some. This table holds some 200,000 clones, approximately 78% found once. Specimen: PBMCs. The receptors originated from a woman aged 40 to 50 in good health and CMV-seronegative.

The CDR3 DNA is TGTGCCAGCAGCCAGACTAGCGGGACCTACGAGCAGTACTTC. Translation gives CASSQTSGTYEQYF. This chain connects TRBV9 to TRBJ2-7; 11 nucleotides agree with TRBD2. The CDR3 is 14 amino acids. Germline V gives CDR1 SGDLS, CDR2 YYNGEE. V shed 4 bases, J shed 2 bases, and the junction held 2 bases outside the gene matches.

The chain has TRBV6-1 and TRBJ2-7, with 7 bases matching TRBD1. CDR1 and CDR2 (germline): MNHNS, SASEGT. The CDR3 length is 15 residues. V lost 2 bases, J lost 0 bases, and 4 bases stayed unmatched. The CDR3 region is CASSETGTASYEQYF. Written as DNA, the CDR3 is TGTGCCAGCAGTGAAACCGGGACAGCCTCCTACGAGCAGTACTTC.

The rearrangement joins TRBV6-6 to TRBJ1-2; tentatively, D is TRBD1 (6 bases). With 5 bases removed from V and 0 bases from J, the gap between germline ends came to 16 bases. The CDR3 consists of 16 residues. CDR1 is MNHNY and CDR2 is SVGAGI in the germline V gene (reference sequence). In DNA, the CDR3 is TGTGCCAGCAGTAGACTAACAGGGATTACTAACTATGGCTACACCTTC. Translation gives CASSRLTGITNYGYTF.

The rearrangement uses TRBV7-9 and TRBJ1-2; TRBD1 matches at 7 bases. The CDR3 spans 16 residues. Germline CDR1 reads SEHNR; CDR2 reads FQNEAQ (reference sequence). With V trimmed by 3 bases and J by 6 bases, 13 bases remained unmatched. The CDR3 coding sequence is TGTGCCAGCAGCTTCAAGAAGGGGGCCAACAGGGATGGCTACACCTTC. Translation gives CASSFKKGANRDGYTF. The complete variable domain, with remaining parts taken from reference TRBV7-9 and TRBJ1-2, reads DTGVSQNPRHKITKRGQNVTFRCDPISEHNRLYWYRQTLGQGPEFLTYFQNEAQLEKSRLLSDRFSAERPKGSFSTLEIQRTEQGDSAMYLCASSFKKGANRDGYTFGSGTRLTVV.

In its sample, this clone was seen once. CDR3 amino acids: CASINPRRGAIQYF. The CDR3, as DNA: TGTGCCAGCATCAATCCGAGGCGGGGTGCCATTCAGTACTTC. V gene TRBV27 combines with J gene TRBJ2-4, with a possible D match to TRBD2 (6 bases). The CDR3 has 14 residues. Germline V gene lookup returns CDR1 MNHEY and CDR2 SMNVEV (reference sequence). V lost 7 bases and J lost 9, with 19 bases in between.

The rearrangement joins TRBV4-1 to TRBJ1-1; TRBD1 might be the D (5 bases). This CDR3 spans 15 amino acids. Germline values: CDR1 MGHRA, CDR2 YSYEKL. V lost 0 bases and J lost 3, with 11 bases in between. DNA for the CDR3: TGCGCCAGCAGCCAAGAAGGGGAAGTTGACACTGAAGCTTTCTTT. It codes for CASSQEGEVDTEAFF.

The V call is TRBV11-2, the J call TRBJ1-4, with D maybe TRBD1 (5 bases). Germline V gene data show CDR1 as SGHAT and CDR2 as FQNNGV. CDR3 size: 15 residues. Trimming left V 0 bases short and J 7 bases short, with 12 bases between. CDR3 in DNA: TGTGCCAGCAGCTTAGAGGGTTGGAGGGGTGAAAAACTGTTTTTT. Its protein is CASSLEGWRGEKLFF. Filled out from reference TRBV11-2 and TRBJ1-4, the complete variable domain reads EAGVAQSPRYKIIEKRQSVAFWCNPISGHATLYWYQQILGQGPKLLIQFQNNGVVDDSQLPKDRFSAERLKGVDSTLKIQPAKLEDSAVYLCASSLEGWRGEKLFFGSGTQLSVL.

In this sample, this clone turned up a few times. The V gene is TRBV29-1, the J gene TRBJ2-6; the match to TRBD1 covers 8 bases. The V segment lost 5 bases and the J segment 4 bases; nucleotides outside the gene matches: 13. Germline V CDR1 and CDR2: SQVTM, ANQGSEA. The CDR3 length is 17 residues. The CDR3 protein is CSVYLRDRFWGANVLTF. Written as DNA, the CDR3 is TGCAGCGTTTACCTCCGGGACAGGTTTTGGGGGGCCAACGTCCTGACTTTC.

This clone was detected once. The chain has TRBV20-1 and TRBJ1-2; weak D call: TRBD1 (5 bases). Per the germline V gene, CDR1 is DFQATT and CDR2 is SNEGSKA (reference sequence). The CDR3 is made up of 11 amino acids. CDR3 protein: CRVRGVGGYTF. The CDR3 DNA reads TGCAGGGTACGGGGGGTTGGTGGCTACACCTTC.

CDR3 bases: TGTGCCAGCAGTTTATTGCGAGTTAACACTGAAGCTTTCTTT. It translates to CASSLLRVNTEAFF. This chain links TRBV28 with TRBJ1-1; D is undetermined. CDR3 length equals 14 residues. Germline V CDR1 and CDR2: MDHEN, SYDVKM. V gave up 1 base and J gave up 2 bases, with 8 bases separating them.

This chain connects TRBV5-6 to TRBJ2-3; D is possibly TRBD1 (6 bases). This CDR3 region has 14 residues. V was trimmed by 4 bases and J by 4 bases, leaving 13 bases between them. CDR1 and CDR2 (germline): SGHDT, YYEEEE. CDR3 bases: TGTGCCAGCAGCCAGTGGACAGCCCCAGATACGCAGTATTTT. Encoded protein: CASSQWTAPDTQYF.

CDR3 DNA: TGCAGCGCCGGGGTAGTCGTCACAGATACGCAGTATTTT. Encoded protein: CSAGVVVTDTQYF. V usage is TRBV29-1 and J usage is TRBJ2-3; maybe TRBD2 (5 bases). With 7 bases removed from V and 2 bases from J, the gap between germline ends came to 13 bases. This CDR3 has 13 residues. Germline V lookup: CDR1 SQVTM, CDR2 ANQGSEA.

This clone has only one observation. The chain employs TRBV28 and TRBJ1-5; D possibly corresponds to TRBD1 (6 bases). The germline V gene has CDR1 MDHEN and CDR2 SYDVKM. Trimming shortened V by 4 bases and J by 7 bases, and 8 bases separated the two germline ends. The CDR3 length is 12 residues. The CDR3 loop is CASSYRDQPQHF. The CDR3 coding sequence is TGTGCCAGCAGTTACAGGGACCAGCCCCAGCATTTT.

This clone appeared once. The J gene is TRBJ2-5, the V gene TRBV27; 10 bases match TRBD1. This CDR3 has 16 residues. CDR1 is MNHEY and CDR2 is SMNVEV in the germline V gene (reference sequence). Trimming at V came to 0 bases and at J to 4 bases, leaving 5 bases not matched to a gene. The CDR3 DNA sequence: TGTGCCAGCAGTTTATCCCTGACAGGGGGCGGAGAGACCCAGTACTTC. Protein: CASSLSLTGGGETQYF.

This clone was counted between two and nine times. The V call is TRBV14, the J call TRBJ2-7; 7 nucleotides match TRBD2. The trim removed 4 bases at V and 1 base at J, leaving 16 bases unmatched. Germline assignment: CDR1 SGHDN and CDR2 FVKESK. CDR3 length equals 18 residues. The CDR3 here is CASSRKGAGVARSYEQYF. The CDR3 DNA reads as TGTGCCAGCAGCCGCAAAGGGGCGGGGGTGGCCAGGTCCTACGAGCAGTACTTC.

This clone has more than one count but fewer than ten. The rearrangement uses TRBV13 and TRBJ2-5; D gene unclear. The J call could be wrong; TRBJ2-7 is a better fit for the DNA end. The CDR3 is made up of 19 amino acids. CDR1 and CDR2 (germline): PRHDT, FYEKMQ (reference sequence). CDR3 residues: CASSLLPARAKRSYYEQYF. The CDR3 DNA reads as TGTGCCAGCAGCTTACTCCCCGCTAGAGCCAAGAGAAGTTACTACGAGCAGTACTTC.

The chain carries TRBV19 and TRBJ2-2; TRBD2 might be the D (5 bases). Germline V gene lookup returns CDR1 LNHDA and CDR2 SQIVND (reference sequence). The V and J ends lost 3 bases and 3 bases respectively, with 5 bases between them. The CDR3 is made up of 13 amino acids. CDR3 region: CASSMEDTGELFF. CDR3 nucleotides: TGTGCCAGTAGTATGGAGGACACCGGGGAGCTGTTTTTT.

The rearrangement joins TRBV12-5 to TRBJ1-1; 10 nucleotides agree with TRBD1. Germline CDR1 and CDR2: LGHNT and FRNRAP. The CDR3 has 16 residues. Germline trimming cut 7 bases from V and 0 bases from J; bases unmatched to any gene: 8. The CDR3 DNA follows: TGTGCTAGTGACAAAGAGACAGGGGGCATGAACACTGAAGCTTTCTTT. Its translation: CASDKETGGMNTEAFF. The whole variable domain, filled in from reference TRBV12-5 and TRBJ1-1, reads DARVTQTPRHKVTEMGQEVTMRCQPILGHNTVFWYRQTMMQGLELLAYFRNRAPLDDSGMPKDRFSAEMPDATLATLKIQPSEPRDSAVYFCASDKETGGMNTEAFFGQGTRLTVV.

V gene TRBV27 combines with J gene TRBJ1-1; 9 nucleotides line up with TRBD1. This CDR3 has 16 residues. CDR1 and CDR2 from the germline V gene are MNHEY and SMNVEV (reference sequence). With V trimmed by 5 bases and J by 0 bases, 7 bases remained unmatched. CDR3 residues: CASSPGTGRVNTEAFF. CDR3 nucleotides: TGTGCCAGCAGTCCCGGGACAGGGAGGGTGAACACTGAAGCTTTCTTT.